The present T cell receptor beta chain was sequenced within a study of blood T cell repertoires in COVID-19. Sequenced by immunoSEQ multiplex PCR; TCRdb stores in-frame clones only, minus some. The sample lists 250,000 to 300,000 clones; roughly 90% were seen once. CDR1 and CDR2 from the germline V gene are SGDLS and YYNGEE. There are 17 residues in the CDR3. The junction had 15 bases not matched to a gene; V was cut back by 5 bases and J by 3 bases. The sample comprised peripheral blood. The chain employs TRBV9 and TRBJ1-1; 8 bases are shared with TRBD1. This receptor was identified in a woman aged 25 to 45 with COVID-19, enrolled during active disease. The CDR3: CASRDKFYQGADTEAFF. For the CDR3, the DNA is TGTGCCAGCAGAGACAAGTTCTATCAGGGGGCGGACACTGAAGCTTTCTTT.